The 22 T cell receptor beta chains below come from one sample, sequenced in a study of prognosis after radiotherapy for stage I lung cancer. Amplification of the TCR beta CDR3 (from genomic DNA) was done by two-round multiplex PCR. Gene-specific primers for each TRBV and TRBJ gene drove first-round PCR. MiXCR, applied by TCRdb to the multiplex PCR reads, yields one record per CDR3 protein. The table has some 56,000 distinct CDR3 sequences, around 27% seen once. Sequenced material: PBMCs, taken before or after stereotactic body radiation therapy (not recorded which). All receptors derive from a donor aged 50 or older with non-small cell lung cancer.

This clonotype showed up many times. V is TRBV30 and J is TRBJ1-4; 11 nucleotides match TRBD1. In germline, CDR1 is GTSNPN, CDR2 SVGIG (reference sequence). Trimming took 7 bases from V and 8 from J; bases not matched to a gene: 15. The CDR3 loop spans 16 amino acids. In DNA, the CDR3 is TGTGCCTTTAGCCTCTGGACAGGGGGCGCGGGGGAAAAACTGTTTTTT. Translating it yields CAFSLWTGGAGEKLFF.

Many counts were recorded for this clonotype. The rearrangement links TRBV5-1 to TRBJ2-1; a possible D gene is TRBD1 (6 bases). Per germline, CDR1 SGHRS and CDR2 YFSETQ. V lost 1 base and J 6 bases, leaving 17 bases between the germline ends. The CDR3 contains 16 residues. The CDR3: CASSLTGSGWGNEQFF. CDR3 bases: TGCGCCAGCAGCTTGACAGGGAGTGGCTGGGGCAATGAGCAGTTCTTC.

As regards this clonotype: This may come from a read error, since a much larger clone is one base off. The chain uses TRBV7-3 and TRBJ2-2, with 9 bases that match TRBD2. The CDR3 spans 14 residues. V shed 2 bases, J shed 10 bases, and the junction held 5 bases outside the gene matches. Germline lookup yields CDR1 SGHTA and CDR2 FQGTGA. Here the CDR3 reads CASSLAGGPEELFF. The CDR3 region has the DNA TGTGCCAGCAGCTTAGCGGGGGGGCCCGAGGAGCTGTTTTTT.

With respect to this clonotype: Because the CDR3 is missing its conserved closing phenylalanine or tryptophan, this is likely a read error. This chain joins TRBV3-1 and TRBJ2-1; D is perhaps TRBD2 (6 bases). CDR1 is LGHDT, CDR2 YNNKEL, per germline (reference sequence). V lost 6 bases to trimming and J lost 9 bases, with 15 bases between them. This CDR3 has 13 amino acids. CDR3 residues: CASRNGLRGEQFY. Here the CDR3 DNA reads TGTGCCAGCAGGAACGGACTGCGGGGTGAGCAGTTCTAC.

In this sample, this clonotype turned up many times. The gene calls are TRBV3-1 and TRBJ2-3, with D unclear. Germline-derived CDR1 and CDR2 are LGHDT and YNNKEL (reference sequence). The CDR3 is made up of 14 amino acids. The ends were cut back, 7 bases at V and 7 bases at J, with 18 bases in the middle. CDR3 bases: TGTGCCAGCAACGATAGCCCACGAACACATACGCAGTATTTT. This sequence encodes CASNDSPRTHTQYF.

A few counts support this clonotype. The V gene is TRBV2, the J gene TRBJ2-5, with D hard to call. V was clipped by 3 bases and J by 5 bases, with 10 bases between them. Germline V gives CDR1 SNHLY, CDR2 FYNNEI. The CDR3 totals 13 residues. The CDR3 loop is CASSEVAEETQYF. For the CDR3, the DNA is TGTGCCAGCAGTGAGGTGGCTGAGGAGACCCAGTACTTC.

This clonotype was observed many times. The chain is built from TRBV19 and TRBJ1-5, with TRBD1 matching 7 bases. The CDR3 extends over 18 amino acids. After removal of 5 bases from V and 4 bases from J, the junction contained 17 bases not matched to a gene. Germline V gene lookup returns CDR1 LNHDA and CDR2 SQIVND (reference sequence). The CDR3 DNA follows: TGTGCCAGTAGTCCGGCCCGACAGGGTCTGTGGGTTAATCAGCCCCAGCATTTT. Translated: CASSPARQGLWVNQPQHF.

This chain links TRBV18 with TRBJ2-3; 11 nucleotides align to TRBD2. Germline loops: CDR1 KGHSH, CDR2 LQKENI. J lost 0 bases, V lost 5 bases, and 4 bases had no gene match. The CDR3 consists of 16 residues. Here the CDR3 DNA reads TGTGCCAGCTCATCAGGGACTAGCGGTAGCACAGATACGCAGTATTTT. Its translation: CASSSGTSGSTDTQYF.

This clonotype was counted at least ten times. This sequence joins TRBV30 and TRBJ1-5, with D possibly matching TRBD1 (6 bases). The CDR3 totals 15 residues. V was trimmed by 0 bases and J by 1 base, leaving 10 bases between them. Germline V gene lookup returns CDR1 GTSNPN and CDR2 SVGIG (reference sequence). The CDR3 spells CAWSVRQESNQPQHF. CDR3 DNA sequence: TGTGCCTGGAGTGTACGACAGGAGAGCAATCAGCCCCAGCATTTT.

At least ten counts were recorded for this clonotype. V usage is TRBV9 and J usage is TRBJ1-2, with D hard to call. Trimming pared 4 bases from V and 4 bases from J, leaving 17 bases between. This CDR3 has 15 amino acids. CDR1 and CDR2 from the germline V gene are SGDLS and YYNGEE. The CDR3 sequence is CASSTLPGRSYGYTF. In DNA, the CDR3 is TGTGCCAGCAGCACCCTTCCCGGTCGGAGCTATGGCTACACCTTC.

Regarding this clonotype: This is likely an artifact of a read error, given a far larger clone one base away. This chain joins TRBV7-2 and TRBJ1-2, with D tentatively TRBD1 (6 bases). CDR1 is SGHTA and CDR2 is FQGNSA in the germline V gene. This CDR3 is 14 amino acids long. CDR3 coding DNA: TGTGTCAGCAGCTTAGTGGGGGCGCAATGGGGCTACACCTTC. Its translation: CVSSLVGAQWGYTF.

The chain recombines TRBV5-4 with TRBJ1-2; tentatively, D is TRBD1 (5 bases). Germline CDR1 SGHNT, CDR2 YYREEE (reference sequence). V was pared by 6 bases and J by 4 bases, with 13 bases between. The CDR3 has 13 amino acids. CDR3 sequence (DNA): TGTGCCAGCACCCCGGGGGGGTTCTATGGCTACACCTTC. Translated: CASTPGGFYGYTF.

This clonotype was recorded many times. V usage is TRBV2 and J usage is TRBJ2-7, with 7 positions matching TRBD1. Germline V gene data show CDR1 as SNHLY and CDR2 as FYNNEI. V trimming: 7 bases; J trimming: 4 bases; junction bases outside the gene matches: 7. The length of the CDR3 is 13 residues. Here the CDR3 DNA reads TGTGCCAGCAAGCCGGGACAGCTATACGAGCAGTACTTC. Protein product: CASKPGQLYEQYF. The full variable domain, with the rest looked up from reference TRBV2 and TRBJ2-7, is EPEVTQTPSHQVTQMGQEVILRCVPISNHLYFYWYRQILGQKVEFLVSFYNNEISEKSEIFDDQFSVERPDGSNFTLKIRSTKLEDSAMYFCASKPGQLYEQYFGPGTRLTVT.

This clonotype was observed at least ten times. The J gene is TRBJ1-4, the V gene TRBV5-1, with D possibly being TRBD1 (6 bases). Germline CDR1 is SGHRS and CDR2 is YFSETQ. The CDR3 is 14 amino acids. The V end lost 5 bases, the J end lost 5 bases, and 13 bases lay between the germline ends. CDR3 coding DNA: TGCGCCAGCAGTCCGGGCCAGGGGAATGAAAAACTGTTTTTT. Residues: CASSPGQGNEKLFF.

Concerning this clonotype: This clone may be a read error of a much larger clone one base away. The V and J genes are TRBV5-8 and TRBJ2-5; 7 bases align to TRBD2. The CDR3 loop spans 13 amino acids. V trimming: 6 bases; J trimming: 4 bases; junction bases outside the gene matches: 6. Germline CDR1 SGHTS, CDR2 YDEGEE. As DNA, the CDR3 is TGTGCCAGCACTTTTGAGCGGGGAGAGACCCAGTACTTC. Residues: CASTFERGETQYF.

This clonotype has ten or more counts. V gene TRBV6-2 or TRBV6-3 combines with J gene TRBJ1-2; D not certain. V dropped 4 bases and J dropped 2 bases, with 8 bases sitting between them. CDR3 length: 13 amino acids. Germline V gene sequence: CDR1 MNHEY, CDR2 SVGEGT. The CDR3 is CASSFTGNYGYTF. DNA for the CDR3: TGTGCCAGCAGTTTCACCGGGAACTATGGCTACACCTTC.

This clonotype was seen many times. The genes are TRBV5-5 and TRBJ2-7; a weak D match, TRBD1 (6 bases). Germline V CDR1 and CDR2: SGHKS, YYEKEE (reference sequence). V shed 0 bases and J shed 3 bases, with 13 bases lying between them. The CDR3 extends over 15 amino acids. CDR3 bases: TGTGCCAGCAGCTTGGGCCCGGGACACAACTACGAGCAGTACTTC. Translating gives CASSLGPGHNYEQYF.

This clonotype was seen ten or more times. The rearrangement joins TRBV19 to TRBJ1-2, with D possibly being TRBD1 (6 bases). This CDR3 is built from 13 residues. V was cut by 10 bases and J by 8 bases, with 20 bases left in between. Germline CDR1 is LNHDA and CDR2 is SQIVND (reference sequence). CDR3 protein: CATKDSTGRGYTF. For the CDR3, the DNA is TGTGCCACCAAGGATAGTACAGGGAGGGGCTACACCTTC.

This clonotype was seen at least ten times. The V and J genes are TRBV19 and TRBJ2-1; D is perhaps TRBD2 (6 bases). CDR1 is LNHDA and CDR2 is SQIVND in the germline V gene (reference sequence). This CDR3 contains 15 residues. The V gene lost 4 bases and the J gene lost 3 bases, with 13 bases spanning the gap. CDR3 residues: CASSTPTRNYNEQFF. CDR3 nucleotides: TGTGCCAGTAGTACCCCGACTAGAAACTACAATGAGCAGTTCTTC. Filled out from reference TRBV19 and TRBJ2-1, the complete variable domain reads DGGITQSPKYLFRKEGQNVTLSCEQNLNHDAMYWYRQDPGQGLRLIYYSQIVNDFQKGDIAEGYSVSREKKESFPLTVTSAQKNPTAFYLCASSTPTRNYNEQFFGPGTRLTVL.

This clonotype was observed at least ten times. This chain uses TRBV25-1 with TRBJ1-1; D perhaps matches TRBD1 (6 bases). The germline V and J ends were trimmed by 6 bases and 7 bases, with 15 bases remaining between them. The length of the CDR3 is 13 residues. Germline lookup yields CDR1 MGHDK and CDR2 SYGVNS. The CDR3 DNA reads TGTGCCAGCAGGGACAGCCTTTTCAGTGAAGCTTTCTTT. Translation gives CASRDSLFSEAFF.

This clonotype appeared many times. The V and J genes are TRBV19 and TRBJ1-6; D not resolved. Trimming cost V 4 bases and J 10 bases, with 17 bases left between them. The CDR3 runs 15 residues. Germline V lookup: CDR1 LNHDA, CDR2 SQIVND (reference sequence). The CDR3 protein is CASSRELTDRSPLHF. The CDR3 DNA sequence: TGTGCCAGTAGTAGGGAACTGACCGATCGATCACCCCTCCACTTT. The full variable domain, in which reference TRBV19 and TRBJ1-6 provide the parts outside the CDR3, is DGGITQSPKYLFRKEGQNVTLSCEQNLNHDAMYWYRQDPGQGLRLIYYSQIVNDFQKGDIAEGYSVSREKKESFPLTVTSAQKNPTAFYLCASSRELTDRSPLHFGNGTRLTVT.

This clonotype was found many times. This rearrangement joins TRBV7-3 to TRBJ2-5, with D maybe TRBD2 (6 bases). Germline CDR1 SGHTA, CDR2 FQGTGA. The CDR3 is made up of 13 amino acids. V shed 4 bases and J shed 5 bases, with 11 bases lying between them. Here the CDR3 DNA reads TGTGCCAGCAGCTCGGTTCGGGGGGAGACCCAGTACTTC. Amino acids: CASSSVRGETQYF. Complete variable domain (other parts from reference TRBV7-3 and TRBJ2-5): GAGVSQTPSNKVTEKGKYVELRCDPISGHTALYWYRQSLGQGPEFLIYFQGTGAADDSGLPNDRFFAVRPEGSVSTLKIQRTERGDSAVYLCASSSVRGETQYFGPGTRLLVL.